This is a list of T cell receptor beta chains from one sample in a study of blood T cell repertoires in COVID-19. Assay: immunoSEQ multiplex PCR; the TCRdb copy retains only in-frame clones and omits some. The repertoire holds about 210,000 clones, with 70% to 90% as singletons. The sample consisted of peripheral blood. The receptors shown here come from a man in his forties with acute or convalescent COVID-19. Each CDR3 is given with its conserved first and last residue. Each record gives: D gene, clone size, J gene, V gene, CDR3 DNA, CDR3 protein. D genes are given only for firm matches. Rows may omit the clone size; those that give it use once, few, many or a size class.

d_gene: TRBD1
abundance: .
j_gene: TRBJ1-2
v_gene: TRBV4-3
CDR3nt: TGCGCCAGCAGCCAAGAGCTAACAGGGGACTTATATGGCTACACCTTC
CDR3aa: CASSQELTGDLYGYTF

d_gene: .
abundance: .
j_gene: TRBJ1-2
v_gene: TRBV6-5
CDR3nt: TGTGCCAGCAATTCGGGCGGAGGGTATGGCTACACCTTC
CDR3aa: CASNSGGGYGYTF

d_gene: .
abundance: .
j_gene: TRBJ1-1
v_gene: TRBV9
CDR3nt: TGTGCCAGCAGCGCCCAGGGCGCGAACACTGAAGCTTTCTTT
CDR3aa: CASSAQGANTEAFF

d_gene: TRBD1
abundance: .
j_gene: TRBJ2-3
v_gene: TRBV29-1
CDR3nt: TGCAGCGTTAGAGGTGGTTCAGGGGGCTTAGATACGCAGTATTTT
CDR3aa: CSVRGGSGGLDTQYF

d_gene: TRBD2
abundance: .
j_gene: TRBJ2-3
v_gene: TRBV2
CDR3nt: TGTGCCAGCAGTAAACTAGCGGGGGTCACAGATACGCAGTATTTT
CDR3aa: CASSKLAGVTDTQYF

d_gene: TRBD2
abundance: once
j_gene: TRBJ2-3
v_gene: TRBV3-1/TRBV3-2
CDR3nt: TGTGCCAGCAGCCAAGATCCCAGCGGGGGAGATTTAGATACGCAGTATTTT
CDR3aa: CASSQDPSGGDLDTQYF

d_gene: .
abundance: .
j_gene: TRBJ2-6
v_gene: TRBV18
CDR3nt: TGTGCCAGCTCAACGCGGACAGTTGAGCTACGGGCCAACGTCCTGACTTTC
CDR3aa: CASSTRTVELRANVLTF

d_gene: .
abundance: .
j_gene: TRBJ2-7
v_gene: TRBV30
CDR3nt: TGTGCCTGGAGTGGGTCGAGACTATCCTCCTACGAGCAGTACTTC
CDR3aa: CAWSGSRLSSYEQYF

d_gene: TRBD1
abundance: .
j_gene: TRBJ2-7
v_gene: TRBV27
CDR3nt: TGTGCCAGCAGTCCGACCGGGACAGGGTTCTACGAGCAGTACTTC
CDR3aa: CASSPTGTGFYEQYF

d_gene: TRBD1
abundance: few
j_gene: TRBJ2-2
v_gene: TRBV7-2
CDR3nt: TGTGCCAGCAGCCCTCCCGGGACAGGGGCCGGGGAGCTGTTTTTT
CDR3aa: CASSPPGTGAGELFF

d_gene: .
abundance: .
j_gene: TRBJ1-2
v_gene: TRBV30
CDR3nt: TGTGCCTGGAGATCCGAGGGGGAAGATGGCTACACCTTC
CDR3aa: CAWRSEGEDGYTF

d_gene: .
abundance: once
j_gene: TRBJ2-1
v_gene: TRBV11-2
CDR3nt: TGTGCCAGCAGCAGTCTTTCAGGCACCTACAATGAGCAGTTCTTC
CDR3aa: CASSSLSGTYNEQFF

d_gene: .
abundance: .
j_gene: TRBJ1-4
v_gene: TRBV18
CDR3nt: TGTGCCAGCTCACCACGGTCGGGGGAAAAACTGTTTTTT
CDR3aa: CASSPRSGEKLFF

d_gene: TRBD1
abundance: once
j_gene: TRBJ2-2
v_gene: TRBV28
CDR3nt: TGTGCCAGCAGCCTCACCGGGACAGGGGTCCAAACAATTGGCACCGGGGAGCTGTTTTTT
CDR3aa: CASSLTGTGVQTIGTGELFF

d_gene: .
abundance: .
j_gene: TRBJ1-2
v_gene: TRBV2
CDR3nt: TGTGCCAAGCAAGGATCTGCGGGGACGAGAACTAACTATGGCTACACCTTC
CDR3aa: CAKQGSAGTRTNYGYTF

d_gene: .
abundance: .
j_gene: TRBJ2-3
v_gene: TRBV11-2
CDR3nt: TGTGCCAGCAGCCCAGTTGGGGGGAGTACAGATACGCAGTATTTT
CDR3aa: CASSPVGGSTDTQYF

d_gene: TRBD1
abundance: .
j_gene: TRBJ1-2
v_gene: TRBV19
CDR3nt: TGTGCCAGTAGTCTTCTCCAGGGGGGATTTTGGAATGGCTACACCTTC
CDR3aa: CASSLLQGGFWNGYTF

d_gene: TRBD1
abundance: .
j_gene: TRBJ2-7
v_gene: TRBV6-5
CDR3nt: TGTGCCAGCAGGGTAGACAGGGAAGAATCCTACGAGCAGTACTTC
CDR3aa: CASRVDREESYEQYF

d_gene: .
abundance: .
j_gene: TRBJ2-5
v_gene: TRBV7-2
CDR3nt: TGTGCCAGCAGCTTGCCAGGGCTGGAGACCCAGTACTTC
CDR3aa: CASSLPGLETQYF

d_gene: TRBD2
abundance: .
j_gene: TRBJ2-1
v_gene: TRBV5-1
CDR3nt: TGCGCCAGCAGCGGGGGGACTAGCGGGATGACGGCCTACAATGAGCAGTTCTTC
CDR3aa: CASSGGTSGMTAYNEQFF

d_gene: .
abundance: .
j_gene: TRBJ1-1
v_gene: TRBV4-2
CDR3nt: TGTGCCAGCAGCCAAGATCCGGGGGTGAACACTGAAGCTTTCTTT
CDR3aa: CASSQDPGVNTEAFF

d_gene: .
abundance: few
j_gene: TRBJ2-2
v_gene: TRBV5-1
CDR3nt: TGCGCCAGCAGCGGTGGGGCGGGGACGAACACCGGGGAGCTGTTTTTT
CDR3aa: CASSGGAGTNTGELFF

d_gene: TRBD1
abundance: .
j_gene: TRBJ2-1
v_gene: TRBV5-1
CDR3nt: TGCGCCAGCAGTCGGGACAGGGGCGGAGATGAGCAGTTCTTC
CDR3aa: CASSRDRGGDEQFF

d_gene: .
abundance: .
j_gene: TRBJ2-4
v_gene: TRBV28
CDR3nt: TGTGCCAGCTGGGGAGGAGACATTCAGTACTTC
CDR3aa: CASWGGDIQYF

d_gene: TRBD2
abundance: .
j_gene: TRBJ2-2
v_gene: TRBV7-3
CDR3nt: TGTGCCAACAGCTTCCTCCCGGGACTAGCAGACACCGGGGAGCTGTTTTTT
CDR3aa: CANSFLPGLADTGELFF

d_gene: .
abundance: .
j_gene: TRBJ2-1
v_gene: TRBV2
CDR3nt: TGTGCCAGCAGTGAGTGGGGGCGATCCTACAATGAGCAGTTCTTC
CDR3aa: CASSEWGRSYNEQFF